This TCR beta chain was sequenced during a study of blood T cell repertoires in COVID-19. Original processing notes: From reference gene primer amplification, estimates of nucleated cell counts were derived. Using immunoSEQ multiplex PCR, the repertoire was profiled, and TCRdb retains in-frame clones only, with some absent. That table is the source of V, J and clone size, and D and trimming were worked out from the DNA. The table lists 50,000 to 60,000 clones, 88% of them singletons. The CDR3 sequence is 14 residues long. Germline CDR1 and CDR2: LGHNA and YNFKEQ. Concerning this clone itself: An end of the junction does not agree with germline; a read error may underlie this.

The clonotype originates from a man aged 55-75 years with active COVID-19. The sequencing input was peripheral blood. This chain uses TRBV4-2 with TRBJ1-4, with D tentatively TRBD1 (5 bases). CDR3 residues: CASSQVGAGYSGVF. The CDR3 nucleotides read TGTGCCAGCAGCCAAGTGGGCGCAGGGTACTCTGGGGTTTTT.